Listed below are T cell receptor beta chains from one sample, sequenced in a study of T cell repertoires in cytomegalovirus infection. TCRdb passed the reads through MiXCR, listing each CDR3 protein once. Of about 89,000 distinct CDR3 sequences in the sample, 25% to 35% are singletons; the top ten hold roughly 70%. Their cognate antigens are unknown. The starting material was CD8+ T cells from cultured PBMCs, obtained from culture after CMV antigen stimulation. These receptors were obtained from a human donor in good health (CMV status not recorded). Some clones in this sample may be carry-over from other donors' samples. Both conserved end residues are part of each CDR3. A D gene is named only where the DNA matches it firmly. Size values are once, few and many counts, or a class for expanded clones, and some rows have none.

cdr3_aa: CACSPSVSGPNEQFF
cdr3_nt: TGTGCCTGCAGCCCGTCCGTAAGCGGGCCCAATGAGCAGTTCTTC
d_call: NA
v_call: TRBV12-3/TRBV12-4
clone_size: NA
j_call: TRBJ2-1

cdr3_aa: CASSSDSERTDTQYF
cdr3_nt: TGTGCCAGCAGCTCTGACAGCGAGCGCACAGATACGCAGTATTTT
d_call: NA
v_call: TRBV7-6
clone_size: few
j_call: TRBJ2-3

cdr3_aa: CASSLAGQDNYGYTF
cdr3_nt: TGTGCCAGCAGCTTAGCCGGACAGGACAACTATGGCTACACCTTC
d_call: TRBD1
v_call: TRBV7-9
clone_size: few
j_call: TRBJ1-2

cdr3_aa: CASSFPGLAGDEQFF
cdr3_nt: TGTGCCAGCAGCTTTCCGGGACTAGCGGGGGATGAGCAGTTCTTC
d_call: TRBD2
v_call: TRBV7-9
clone_size: few
j_call: TRBJ2-1

cdr3_aa: CASSLVLTGRESSYEQYF
cdr3_nt: TGTGCCAGCAGCTTAGTTCTTACAGGGCGTGAGAGCTCCTACGAGCAGTACTTC
d_call: NA
v_call: TRBV7-9
clone_size: NA
j_call: TRBJ2-7

cdr3_aa: CASSRRRSGNTIYF
cdr3_nt: TGTGCCAGCAGTCGACGGCGCTCTGGAAACACCATATATTTT
d_call: NA
v_call: TRBV12-3/TRBV12-4
clone_size: many
j_call: TRBJ1-3

cdr3_aa: CASLGLPKNEQFF
cdr3_nt: TGTGCCAGCCTAGGACTACCGAAAAATGAGCAGTTCTTC
d_call: NA
v_call: TRBV12-3/TRBV12-4
clone_size: NA
j_call: TRBJ2-1

cdr3_aa: CASGGPAEQFF
cdr3_nt: TGTGCCAGCGGGGGCCCCGCTGAGCAGTTCTTC
d_call: NA
v_call: TRBV28
clone_size: few
j_call: TRBJ2-1

cdr3_aa: CASSLPEWGADTQYF
cdr3_nt: TGTGCCAGCAGCCTACCCGAGTGGGGGGCAGATACGCAGTATTTT
d_call: NA
v_call: TRBV7-2
clone_size: NA
j_call: TRBJ2-3

cdr3_aa: CSASSSGQQNYEQYF
cdr3_nt: TGCAGTGCTAGTTCATCGGGGCAACAGAATTACGAGCAGTACTTC
d_call: NA
v_call: TRBV20-1
clone_size: many
j_call: TRBJ2-7

cdr3_aa: CASSPGARGYTF
cdr3_nt: TGTGCCAGCAGTCCCGGGGCGCGGGGCTACACCTTC
d_call: NA
v_call: TRBV12-3/TRBV12-4
clone_size: NA
j_call: TRBJ1-2

cdr3_aa: CASSSSRGGSGANVLTF
cdr3_nt: TGTGCCAGCAGCTCTAGCCGGGGGGGCTCTGGGGCCAACGTCCTGACTTTC
d_call: TRBD2
v_call: TRBV7-3
clone_size: few
j_call: TRBJ2-6

cdr3_aa: CASSSWTGALNYGYTF
cdr3_nt: TGTGCCAGCAGTTCGTGGACAGGGGCACTCAACTATGGCTACACCTTC
d_call: TRBD1
v_call: TRBV28
clone_size: few
j_call: TRBJ1-2

cdr3_aa: CSASINYGYTF
cdr3_nt: TGCAGTGCTAGTATTAACTATGGCTACACCTTC
d_call: NA
v_call: TRBV20-1
clone_size: many
j_call: TRBJ1-2

cdr3_aa: CASSSAGAANIETQYF
cdr3_nt: TGTGCCAGCAGCTCCGCGGGAGCGGCTAACATAGAGACCCAGTACTTC
d_call: TRBD2
v_call: TRBV7-9
clone_size: many
j_call: TRBJ2-5

cdr3_aa: CASSFSNQPQHF
cdr3_nt: TGTGCCAGCAGTTTCAGCAATCAGCCCCAGCATTTT
d_call: NA
v_call: TRBV27
clone_size: NA
j_call: TRBJ1-5

cdr3_aa: CASSETDRENSPLHF
cdr3_nt: TGTGCCAGCAGCGAAACTGACAGGGAAAATTCACCCCTCCACTTT
d_call: TRBD1
v_call: TRBV7-3
clone_size: few
j_call: TRBJ1-6

cdr3_aa: CASSPVPGQGIDYGYTF
cdr3_nt: TGTGCCAGCTCACCGGTACCGGGACAGGGTATTGACTATGGCTACACCTTC
d_call: TRBD1
v_call: TRBV18
clone_size: NA
j_call: TRBJ1-2

cdr3_aa: CASSQDLRQGYYEQYF
cdr3_nt: TGCGCCAGCAGCCAAGACCTCAGACAGGGATATTACGAGCAGTACTTC
d_call: TRBD1
v_call: TRBV4-1
clone_size: few
j_call: TRBJ2-7

cdr3_aa: CASSLLGHNTYNEQFF
cdr3_nt: TGTGCCAGCAGTTTGCTGGGACACAATACATACAATGAGCAGTTCTTC
d_call: NA
v_call: TRBV28
clone_size: NA
j_call: TRBJ2-1

cdr3_aa: CSALYRSVAGVDEQFF
cdr3_nt: TGCAGTGCCCTTTATCGAAGTGTAGCGGGGGTAGATGAGCAGTTCTTC
d_call: TRBD2
v_call: TRBV20-1
clone_size: NA
j_call: TRBJ2-1

cdr3_aa: CASSLGTGKDQPQHF
cdr3_nt: TGTGCCAGCTCCTTAGGGACAGGGAAGGATCAGCCCCAGCATTTT
d_call: TRBD1
v_call: TRBV5-6
clone_size: NA
j_call: TRBJ1-5

cdr3_aa: CASCPTGLGITNTYEQYF
cdr3_nt: TGTGCCAGCTGCCCCACGGGACTAGGGATTACGAACACCTACGAGCAGTACTTC
d_call: TRBD2
v_call: TRBV12-3/TRBV12-4
clone_size: NA
j_call: TRBJ2-7